The next 2 T cell receptor beta chains were all read from a single sample in a study of technical replicates of blood from a few donors. Generated by immunoSEQ multiplex PCR, the TCRdb table keeps only in-frame clones and is missing some. The data contain about 82,000 clones, 94% of them singletons. The sequencing sample was made of T cells isolated from PBMCs. The receptors derive from a human donor in good health.

The chain joins TRBV30 to TRBJ2-1, with TRBD1 identical over 8 bases. This CDR3 region has 15 residues. Germline CDR1 is GTSNPN and CDR2 is SVGIG (reference sequence). The V gene end was trimmed by 5 bases and the J gene end by 4 bases; junction bases not matched to a gene: 10. CDR3 DNA: TGTGCCTGGGCCTTCCGGGACAGGCCATACAATGAGCAGTTCTTC. This encodes CAWAFRDRPYNEQFF.

The V call is TRBV2, the J call TRBJ1-5; the D is unclear. The CDR3 is made up of 13 amino acids. V was shortened by 4 bases and J by 1 base, with 5 bases between the two germline ends. Germline V CDR1 and CDR2: SNHLY, FYNNEI. CDR3: CASSGGSNQPQHF. As DNA, the CDR3 is TGTGCCAGCAGTGGAGGGAGCAATCAGCCCCAGCATTTT.